This TCR beta chain was identified in a study of blood T cell repertoires in COVID-19. Whole-study context: The cDNA or gDNA used as material had been derived from T cells, B-cell-depleted T cells, or PBMCs.

Under the authors' procedure: Researchers report that nucleated cell counts were estimated from reference gene primer amplification. The repertoire was sequenced with immunoSEQ multiplex PCR; TCRdb's copy has only in-frame clones and lacks some. That table is the source of V, J and clone size, and D and trimming were worked out from the DNA. The table shows about 320,000 clones, with around nine tenths occurring only once. CDR3 length: 15 residues. CDR1 and CDR2 from the germline V gene are SGHRS and YFSETQ. With 0 bases removed from V and 3 bases from J, the gap between germline ends came to 13 bases. Notes on this clone: This CDR3 is also generated by other DNA sequences in the sample.

This sequence was found in a man aged 60-69 years who had recovered from COVID-19. The specimen sequenced was PBMCs or T cells enriched from blood (not recorded which). This chain uses TRBV5-1 with TRBJ2-7, with D maybe TRBD1 (7 bases). CDR3 DNA sequence: TGCGCCAGCAGCTTGGCCGGGACAGCGGGCTACGAGCAGTACTTC. Protein: CASSLAGTAGYEQYF.